This T cell receptor (delta chain) was recovered during a study of γδ T cells in repeated Plasmodium falciparum infection. Study-level background: Donors had four controlled P. falciparum NF54 infections over roughly 640 days. The study's findings and limits: One small rural Malian village, predominantly a single ethnic group, supplied the cohort. Vgamma9/Vdelta2+ T cells showed a stable polyclonal repertoire with shared TCRgamma sequences.

Both TRG and TRD chains were sequenced from each sorted sample. With CATT, TCRdb re-called clones from the multiplex PCR reads. The sample lists tens of thousands of delta-chain clones, about 1.9% seen once, with less than 30% in the top ten. This clone was counted a few times. Its cognate antigen is unknown. This sequence is one base from a far larger clone and is likely a read error. Gammadelta T cells were flow-sorted from PBMC into Vgamma9/Vdelta2+ and Vdelta2-negative populations for bulk analysis. CDR1 is TSWWSYY and CDR2 is QGS in the germline V gene. CDR3 length: 15 amino acids. The V call is TRDV1, the J call TRDJ1; D is possibly TRDD3 (6 bases). TCRdb offers no J gene call, so here the DNA was matched to germline to obtain one. Sequenced: gamma-delta T cells from blood. This clonotype was obtained from a pool of human donors (malaria-infected and uninfected, not separated). In DNA form, the CDR3 reads TGTGCCCTTGGGGGCTGGACCCTCGCTGACGATAAACTCATCTTT. Its translation: CALGGWTLADDKLIF.